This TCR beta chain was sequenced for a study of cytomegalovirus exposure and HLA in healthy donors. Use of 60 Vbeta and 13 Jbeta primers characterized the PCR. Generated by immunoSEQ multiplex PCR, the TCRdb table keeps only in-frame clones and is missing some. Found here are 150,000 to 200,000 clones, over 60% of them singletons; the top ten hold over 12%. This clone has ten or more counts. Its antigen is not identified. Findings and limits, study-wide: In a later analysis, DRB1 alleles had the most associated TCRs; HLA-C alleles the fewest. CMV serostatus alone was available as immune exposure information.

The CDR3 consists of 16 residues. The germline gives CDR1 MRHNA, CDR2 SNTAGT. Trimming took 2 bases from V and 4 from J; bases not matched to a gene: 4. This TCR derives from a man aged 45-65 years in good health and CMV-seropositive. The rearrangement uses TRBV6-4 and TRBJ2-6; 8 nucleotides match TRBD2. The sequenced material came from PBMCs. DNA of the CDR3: TGTGCCAGCAGTGACGCCGGGGGGGCCGGGGCCAACGTCCTGACTTTC. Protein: CASSDAGGAGANVLTF.